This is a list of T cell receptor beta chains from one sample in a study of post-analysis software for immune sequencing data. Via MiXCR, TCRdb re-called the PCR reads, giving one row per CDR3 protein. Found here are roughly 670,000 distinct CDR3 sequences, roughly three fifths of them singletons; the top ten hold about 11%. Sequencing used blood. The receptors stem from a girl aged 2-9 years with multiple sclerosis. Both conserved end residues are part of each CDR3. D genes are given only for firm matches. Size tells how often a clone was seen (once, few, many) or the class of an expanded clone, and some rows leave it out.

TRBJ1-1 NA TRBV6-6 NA CASSFPQGSEAFF TGTGCCAGCAGTTTTCCTCAGGGGTCTGAAGCTTTCTTT
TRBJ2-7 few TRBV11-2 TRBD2 CASLGERESHEQYF TGTGCCAGTTTGGGGGAGCGGGAGTCCCACGAGCAGTACTTC
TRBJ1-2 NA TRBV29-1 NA CGGGDSNYGYTF TGCGGCGGGGGGGACTCGAACTATGGCTACACCTTC
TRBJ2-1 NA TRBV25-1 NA CASSEWGASYNEQFF TGTGCCAGCAGTGAATGGGGGGCATCCTACAATGAGCAGTTCTTC
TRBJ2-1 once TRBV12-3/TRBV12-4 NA CASRDVQEQFF TGTGCCAGCAGGGATGTACAAGAGCAGTTCTTC
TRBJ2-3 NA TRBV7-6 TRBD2 CASSLPGGGTDTQYF TGTGCCAGCAGCTTACCCGGGGGGGGGACAGATACGCAGTATTTT
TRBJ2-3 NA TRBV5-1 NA CASSLYRSQISNAQYF TGTGCCAGCAGCTTGTACCGGTCTCAGATCTCTAATGCGCAGTATTTT
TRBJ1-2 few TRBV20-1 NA CSARSGRYLYGYTF TGCAGTGCTAGAAGCGGCCGCTACCTCTATGGCTACACCTTC
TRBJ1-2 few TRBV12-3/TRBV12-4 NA CASSTRGREGYTF TGTGCCAGCAGTACCAGGGGCCGCGAGGGCTACACCTTC
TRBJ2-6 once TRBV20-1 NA CSARGAGANSGANVLTF TGCAGTGCTAGGGGGGCAGGGGCCAACTCTGGGGCCAACGTCCTGACTTTC
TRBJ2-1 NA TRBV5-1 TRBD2 CASRGLAVEQFF TGCGCCAGCAGGGGACTAGCGGTTGAGCAGTTCTTC
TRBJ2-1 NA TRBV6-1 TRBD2 CASSTLAGYNEQFF TGTGCCAGCAGTACACTAGCGGGATACAATGAGCAGTTCTTC
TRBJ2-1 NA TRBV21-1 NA CASSTQDRGPGNEQFF TGTGCCAGCAGCACCCAGGACAGGGGGCCGGGTAATGAGCAGTTCTTC
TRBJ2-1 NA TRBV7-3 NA CASSRNGGTEPYNEQFF TGTGCCAGCAGCCGTAACGGGGGGACAGAGCCCTACAATGAGCAGTTCTTC
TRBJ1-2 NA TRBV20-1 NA CSAAPSVAGYTF TGCAGTGCTGCCCCCTCAGTTGCCGGCTACACCTTC
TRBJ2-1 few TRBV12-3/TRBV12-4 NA CASSLSGVNNEQFF TGTGCCAGCAGTTTATCAGGGGTGAACAATGAGCAGTTCTTC
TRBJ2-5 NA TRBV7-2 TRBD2 CANSLARGQETQYF TGTGCCAACAGCTTAGCGCGGGGGCAAGAGACCCAGTACTTC
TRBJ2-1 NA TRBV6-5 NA CASSYSVGGQFF TGTGCCAGCAGTTACTCGGTCGGGGGGCAGTTCTTC
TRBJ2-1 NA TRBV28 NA CASSLPRGAGNEQFF TGTGCCAGCAGTCTCCCCCGGGGGGCGGGCAATGAGCAGTTCTTC
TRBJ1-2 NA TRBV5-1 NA CASSSQTTGIDGYTF TGCGCCAGCAGCTCCCAAACGACAGGTATCGATGGCTACACCTTC
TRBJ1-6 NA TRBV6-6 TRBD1 CASSYYGQATDSPLHF TGTGCCAGCAGTTACTACGGACAGGCGACGGATTCACCCCTCCACTTT
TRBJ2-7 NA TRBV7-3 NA CASSLGAGHYEQYF TGTGCCAGCAGCCTGGGGGCCGGGCACTACGAGCAGTACTTC
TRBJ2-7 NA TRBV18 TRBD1 CASWDSYEQYF TGTGCCAGCTGGGACAGCTACGAGCAGTACTTC
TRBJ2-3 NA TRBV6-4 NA CASSDRVSGTDTQYF TGTGCCAGCAGTGACAGGGTCTCGGGCACAGATACGCAGTATTTT
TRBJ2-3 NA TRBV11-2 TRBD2 CASSFSTSGSTDTQYF TGTGCCAGCAGCTTCAGCACTAGCGGAAGCACAGATACGCAGTATTTT
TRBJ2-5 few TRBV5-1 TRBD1 CASGDSQETQYF TGCGCCAGCGGGGACAGTCAAGAGACCCAGTACTTC
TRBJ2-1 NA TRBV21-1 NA CASGRGSEANEQFF TGTGCCAGCGGCCGTGGCAGTGAGGCCAATGAGCAGTTCTTC
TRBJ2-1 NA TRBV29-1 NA CSVENRDHEQFF TGCAGCGTTGAAAACAGGGACCATGAGCAGTTCTTC
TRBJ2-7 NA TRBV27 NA CASSTRPTGYEQYF TGTGCCAGCAGCACTAGACCCACAGGATACGAGCAGTACTTC
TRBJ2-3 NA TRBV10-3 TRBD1 CAISGTGGYTDTQYF TGTGCCATCAGTGGGACAGGGGGCTACACAGATACGCAGTATTTT
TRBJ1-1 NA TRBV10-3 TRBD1 CAIRTGAMNTEAFF TGTGCCATTAGGACAGGGGCTATGAACACTGAAGCTTTCTTT
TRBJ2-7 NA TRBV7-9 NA CASSLLEHYEQYF TGTGCCAGCAGCTTATTGGAGCACTACGAGCAGTACTTC
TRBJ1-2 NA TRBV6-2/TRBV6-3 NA CASSYSNNGYTF TGTGCCAGCAGTTACTCGAACAATGGCTACACCTTC
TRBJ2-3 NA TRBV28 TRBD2 CASSLLPGRDTQYF TGTGCCAGCAGTTTACTGCCCGGGAGGGATACGCAGTATTTT
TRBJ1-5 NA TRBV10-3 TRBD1 CAISAGQGDAPQHF TGTGCCATCAGTGCCGGACAGGGGGACGCGCCCCAGCATTTT
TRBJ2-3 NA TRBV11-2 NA CASSLGVGPADTQYF TGTGCCAGCAGCTTAGGTGTGGGCCCCGCAGATACGCAGTATTTT
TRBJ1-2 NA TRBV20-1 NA CSARSAGNIYGYTF TGCAGTGCTAGATCGGCGGGGAATATTTATGGCTACACCTTC
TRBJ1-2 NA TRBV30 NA CAWSVAYNYGYTF TGTGCCTGGAGTGTAGCCTATAACTATGGCTACACCTTC
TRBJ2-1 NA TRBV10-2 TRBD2 CASSEWGTRDYNEQFF TGCGCCAGCAGTGAGTGGGGGACTAGGGATTACAATGAGCAGTTCTTC
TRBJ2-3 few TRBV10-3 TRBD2 CAISRAGTSYTDTQYF TGTGCCATCAGTCGCGCCGGGACTAGCTACACAGATACGCAGTATTTT
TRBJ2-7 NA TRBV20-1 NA CSAALRGHEQYF TGCAGTGCTGCCCTCAGGGGACACGAGCAGTACTTC
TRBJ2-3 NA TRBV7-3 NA CASSLRLGSDTQYF TGTGCCAGCAGCTTAAGATTGGGGTCGGATACGCAGTATTTT
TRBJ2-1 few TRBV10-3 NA CAISGGSSYNEQFF TGTGCCATCAGTGGGGGGAGCTCCTACAATGAGCAGTTCTTC
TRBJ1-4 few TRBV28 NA CASSTQGREKLFF TGTGCCAGCAGTACGCAGGGACGCGAAAAACTGTTTTTT
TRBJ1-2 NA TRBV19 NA CAGSIWAGPNYGYTF TGTGCCGGTAGTATATGGGCAGGACCTAACTATGGCTACACCTTC
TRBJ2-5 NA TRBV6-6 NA CASSYFSQETQYF TGTGCCAGCAGTTACTTCAGCCAAGAGACCCAGTACTTC
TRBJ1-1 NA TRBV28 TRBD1 CASSPLEGADTGAFF TGTGCCAGCAGTCCGCTGGAGGGGGCCGACACTGGAGCTTTCTTT
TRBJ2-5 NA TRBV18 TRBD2 CASSQAGLEAETQYF TGTGCCAGCTCACAGGCGGGACTAGAAGCAGAGACCCAGTACTTC
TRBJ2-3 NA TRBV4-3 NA CASSQIWGVGDTQYF TGCGCCAGCAGCCAGATCTGGGGAGTTGGAGATACGCAGTATTTT
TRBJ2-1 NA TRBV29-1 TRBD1 CSVNGQGIRGFF TGCAGCGTGAATGGACAGGGGATTCGTGGGTTCTTC
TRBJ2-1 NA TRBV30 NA CAWSGTSSYNEQFF TGTGCCTGGAGTGGGACATCCTCCTACAATGAGCAGTTCTTC
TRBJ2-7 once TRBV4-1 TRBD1 CASSQEYRGTGADEQYF TGCGCCAGCAGCCAAGAATATCGCGGGACAGGGGCGGACGAGCAGTACTTC